The 5 T cell receptor beta chains given below trace back to one sample, sequenced in a study of shared clonotypes between healthy human individuals. Naive CD8 cells, CD45RO-negative and positively selected for CCR7, excluded terminally differentiated effector memory CD45RA+ cells. TCRdb's table, derived via immunoSEQ multiplex PCR, lists solely in-frame clones and lacks some. The table has about 590,000 clones, roughly 96% seen once. The sample comprised naive CD8+ T cells sorted from blood. Source of these receptors: a woman in her twenties or thirties in good health.

This rearrangement joins TRBV13 to TRBJ2-3, with 9 positions matching TRBD2. Germline V gene lookup returns CDR1 PRHDT and CDR2 FYEKMQ (reference sequence). J gave up 6 bases and V 2 bases, and 6 bases lay outside the gene matches. The CDR3 is 15 residues long. CDR3 protein: CASSLLAGWLDTQYF. CDR3 DNA: TGTGCCAGCAGCTTACTAGCGGGATGGCTCGATACGCAGTATTTT.

The rearrangement joins TRBV5-1 to TRBJ2-1; weak D call: TRBD1 (6 bases). From germline, CDR1 is SGHRS and CDR2 YFSETQ. The CDR3 is 16 residues long. Trimming left V 6 bases short and J 2 bases short, with 18 bases between. CDR3 sequence: CASTPQGTTAYNEQFF. The CDR3 DNA sequence: TGCGCCAGCACCCCTCAGGGGACCACCGCCTACAATGAGCAGTTCTTC.

This clone was seen only once. V usage is TRBV19 and J usage is TRBJ2-7; D is uncertain. Between the trimmed V and J ends, which lost 7 bases and 8 bases, there was a span of 12 bases. The germline CDR1 and CDR2 sequences are LNHDA and SQIVND (reference sequence). The CDR3 has 11 residues. The CDR3 loop reads CASKAGRQQYF. DNA of the CDR3: TGTGCCAGTAAAGCAGGCCGTCAGCAGTACTTC.

This chain joins TRBV28 and TRBJ1-5, with 7 bases that match TRBD1. J lost 5 bases, V lost 2 bases, and 3 bases had no gene match. The CDR3 runs to 14 residues. Looked up from germline, CDR1 is MDHEN and CDR2 is SYDVKM. CDR3 region: CASSLRQGYQPQHF. In nucleotides, the CDR3 is TGTGCCAGCAGTTTAAGACAGGGATATCAGCCCCAGCATTTT.

V is TRBV2 and J is TRBJ1-4, with D possibly TRBD1 on 6 matching bases. The CDR3 contains 13 residues. CDR1 and CDR2 from the germline V gene are SNHLY and FYNNEI. The germline V and J ends were trimmed by 6 bases and 6 bases, with 11 bases remaining between them. CDR3 loop: CASRRGGDEKLFF. CDR3 nucleotides: TGTGCCAGCAGAAGGGGGGGGGATGAAAAACTGTTTTTT.